The clone carrying this T cell receptor beta chain was seen more than once but under ten times. The antigen is unknown. The data stem from a study of T cells in tumors after PD-1 blockade. The overall study: Either cemiplimab 350 mg every 2 weeks or pembrolizumab 200 mg every 3 weeks was given. A subset received ongoing vismodegib 150 mg daily alongside anti-PD-1 therapy. Peripheral blood samples averaged approximately 33,000 unique clonotypes and some 120,000 templates. Whole-study results and caveats: About 40% of tumor TCR clonotypes were also found in blood.

The CDR3 has 13 residues. The germline V gene encodes CDR1 LGHDT and CDR2 YNNKEL (reference sequence). V shed 1 base and J 7 bases; nucleotides not matched to a gene: 3. Only in-frame clones appear in the TCRdb table, and some are missing; sequencing was by immunoSEQ multiplex PCR. The table records about 47,000 clones, about four fifths of them present only once. The material was PBMCs, obtained before anti-PD-1 treatment. This chain joins TRBV3-1 (or the pseudogene TRBV3-2) and TRBJ1-2; 7 nucleotides match TRBD1. The sequence was obtained from a human donor with basal cell carcinoma. CDR3: CASSQVQGVGYTF. The CDR3 DNA reads as TGTGCCAGCAGCCAAGTTCAGGGGGTTGGCTACACCTTC.